This T cell receptor (beta chain) was profiled in a study of cytomegalovirus exposure and HLA in healthy donors. The PCR had 60 Vbeta and 13 Jbeta primers. Produced via immunoSEQ multiplex PCR; TCRdb's table is partial and in-frame only. The table has 150,000 or so clones, roughly 77% seen once. The germline CDR1 and CDR2 sequences are MRHNA and SNTAGT. The V and J ends lost 6 bases and 3 bases, in that order; junction bases with no gene match: 6. The CDR3 consists of 15 residues. The source material was PBMCs. This chain connects TRBV6-4 to TRBJ2-3; TRBD2 aligns across 10 bases. The source is a man aged 25 to 45 in good health and CMV-seropositive. CDR3 nucleotides: TGTGCCAGCAGCTATTTAGCGGGGGGTACAGATACGCAGTATTTT. Translated, it gives CASSYLAGGTDTQYF.